Listed below are T cell receptor beta chains from one sample, sequenced in a study of T cell responses to AZD1222 COVID-19 vaccine. This table comes from immunoSEQ multiplex PCR, and its TCRdb copy is limited to in-frame clones, with some not included. The data hold 97,000 or so clones, with 84% observed a single time. This sample comprised peripheral blood, obtained on day 0 of AZD1222 vaccination. The receptors come from an adult in good health. The conserved cysteine and the conserved F or W are not part of the CDR3 here. D genes are given only for firm matches.

TRBJ1-1	TRBV5-1	TRBD1	ASSPDRVLNTEAF
TRBJ2-1	TRBV11-3	TRBD2	ASSTSRGGNEQF
TRBJ1-1	TRBV9	NA	ASRVGQNTEAF
TRBJ1-1	TRBV14	NA	ASSQGLGRVAF
TRBJ1-1	TRBV24-1	NA	ATSDARGGTEAF
TRBJ1-1	TRBV7-2	NA	ASTGVDRGEAF
TRBJ1-4	TRBV4-3	TRBD1	ASSQPRDSENEKLF
TRBJ2-3	TRBV29-1	NA	SVEGRGDTQY
TRBJ1-1	TRBV5-6	NA	ASSLGDLMNTEAF
TRBJ1-4	TRBV19	TRBD1	ASSLRFGQGNEKLF
TRBJ1-4	TRBV18	NA	ASSQGTLGSNEKLF
TRBJ1-3	TRBV28	NA	ASRLGSLNTIY
TRBJ2-7	TRBV27	NA	ASSPWSGGPTYEQY
TRBJ2-3	TRBV11-3	TRBD2	ASSLRTSGERITDTQY
TRBJ1-1	TRBV6-5	NA	ASMLVQGNTEAF
TRBJ2-7	TRBV29-1	NA	SVENGAYEQY
TRBJ1-2	TRBV2	TRBD1	ASSEAGGGYGYT
TRBJ1-1	TRBV28	NA	ASNLRPTEAF
TRBJ2-1	TRBV5-8	NA	ASSSRDRYEQF
TRBJ1-1	TRBV4-3	TRBD1	ASSQDWRTGRSTEAF
TRBJ1-2	TRBV7-9	TRBD1	ASSTPSDRADYGYT
TRBJ1-5	TRBV28	NA	ASSLLGGNQPQH
TRBJ2-2	TRBV2	NA	ASTPSPTGELF
TRBJ1-2	TRBV21-1	NA	ASSKLRAYDFEAGDYGYT
TRBJ2-5	TRBV3-1/TRBV3-2	NA	ASNRRIQETQY
TRBJ2-6	TRBV7-2	TRBD2	ASSLGLAGGTGANVLT
TRBJ2-1	TRBV9	NA	ASSVHPKGHNEQF
TRBJ2-1	TRBV5-1	NA	ASSWGSSYNEQF
TRBJ2-2	TRBV3-1/TRBV3-2	NA	ASSQGRVRNTGELF
TRBJ1-5	TRBV7-8	NA	ASSFPSSNQPQH
TRBJ1-5	TRBV10-3	NA	AISESMGGQPQH
TRBJ1-1	TRBV11-3	NA	ASSLEGRSEAF
TRBJ1-1	TRBV10-3	TRBD1	AISEPPGTGGSGVAF
TRBJ1-5	TRBV12-3/TRBV12-4	NA	ASSFTQGQPQH
TRBJ2-7	TRBV27	NA	ASGLYEQY
TRBJ1-1	TRBV6-5	NA	ASSYSGVQGF
TRBJ2-5	TRBV20-1	NA	SADNSGLHD